Detailed here is one T cell receptor beta chain. The authors' processing: Reference gene primers were amplified, and this amplification served to estimate nucleated cell counts. The data were produced by immunoSEQ multiplex PCR, yet TCRdb's version contains in-frame clones alone and is incomplete. V and J calls and clone size are given by that table; D and trimming were obtained from the DNA. The sample has some 140,000 clones, 80% to 85% seen once; the top ten hold 4.5% to 6%. The data were obtained in a study of blood T cell repertoires in COVID-19. Study background: Acute and convalescent COVID-19 samples came from the United States, Italy and Spain. PBMCs, B-cell-depleted T cells, or T cells provided the cDNA or gDNA that made up the material.

Those enrolled, adults aged roughly 18 to 100 years, came from 20 to 25 US areas. The junction had 4 bases not matched to a gene; V was cut back by 4 bases and J by 9 bases. Germline CDR1 reads MNHEY; CDR2 reads SVGEGT. The CDR3 is made up of 14 amino acids. This TCR derives from a man aged 35 to 55 with acute COVID-19. Sequences were obtained from PBMCs or T cells enriched from blood (not recorded which). The V and J genes are TRBV6-2 or TRBV6-3 and TRBJ1-6, with TRBD1 matching over 9 bases. The CDR3 sequence: CASSFRTGVSPLHF. The CDR3 nucleotides are TGTGCCAGCAGTTTCCGGACAGGGGTTTCACCCCTCCACTTT.